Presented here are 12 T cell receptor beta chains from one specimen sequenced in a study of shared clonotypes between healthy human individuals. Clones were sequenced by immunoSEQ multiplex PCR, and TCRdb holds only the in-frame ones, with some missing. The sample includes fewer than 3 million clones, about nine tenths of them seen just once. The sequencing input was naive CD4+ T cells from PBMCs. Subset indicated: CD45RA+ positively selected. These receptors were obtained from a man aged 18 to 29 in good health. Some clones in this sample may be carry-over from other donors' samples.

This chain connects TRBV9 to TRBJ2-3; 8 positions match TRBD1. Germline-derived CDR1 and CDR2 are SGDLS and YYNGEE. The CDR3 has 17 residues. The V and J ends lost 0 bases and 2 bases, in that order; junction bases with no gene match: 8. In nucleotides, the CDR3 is TGTGCCAGCAGCGTAGGAGCCACAGGGGGAGTCACAGATACGCAGTATTTT. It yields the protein CASSVGATGGVTDTQYF.

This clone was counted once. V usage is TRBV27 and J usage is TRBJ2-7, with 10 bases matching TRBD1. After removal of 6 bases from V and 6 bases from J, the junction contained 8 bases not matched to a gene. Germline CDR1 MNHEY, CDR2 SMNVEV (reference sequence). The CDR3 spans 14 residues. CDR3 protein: CASRPGDRGSEQYF. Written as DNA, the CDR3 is TGTGCCAGCAGGCCTGGGGACAGGGGTTCCGAGCAGTACTTC.

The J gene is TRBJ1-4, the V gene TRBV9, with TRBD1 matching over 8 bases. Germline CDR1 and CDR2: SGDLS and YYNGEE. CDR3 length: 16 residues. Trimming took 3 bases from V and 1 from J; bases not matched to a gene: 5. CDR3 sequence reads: CASSAWTGKTNEKLFF. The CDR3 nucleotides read TGTGCCAGCAGCGCATGGACAGGGAAAACTAATGAAAAACTGTTTTTT.

CDR3 sequence: CASSLVGKGDNQPQHF. The CDR3 coding sequence is TGTGCCAGCAGTTTAGTGGGGAAGGGGGACAATCAGCCCCAGCATTTT. The rearrangement uses TRBV28 and TRBJ1-5, with D possibly matching TRBD1 (6 bases). The CDR3 runs to 16 residues. The V gene's germline CDR1 is MDHEN and CDR2 SYDVKM. V was clipped by 2 bases and J by 3 bases, with 14 bases between them.

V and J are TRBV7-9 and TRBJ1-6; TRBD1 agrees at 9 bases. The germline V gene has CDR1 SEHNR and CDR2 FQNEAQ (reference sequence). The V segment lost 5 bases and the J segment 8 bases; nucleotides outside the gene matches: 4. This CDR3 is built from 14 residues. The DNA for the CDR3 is TGTGCCAGCAGCCCCGGACAGGGGCATTCACCCCTCCACTTT. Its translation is CASSPGQGHSPLHF.

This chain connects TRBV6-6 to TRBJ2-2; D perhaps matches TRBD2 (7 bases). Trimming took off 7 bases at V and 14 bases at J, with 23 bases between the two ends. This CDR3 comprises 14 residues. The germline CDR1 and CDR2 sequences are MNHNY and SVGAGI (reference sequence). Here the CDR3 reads CASILDPRGGLLFF. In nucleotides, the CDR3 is TGTGCCAGCATATTGGACCCTAGGGGGGGTTTACTGTTTTTT.

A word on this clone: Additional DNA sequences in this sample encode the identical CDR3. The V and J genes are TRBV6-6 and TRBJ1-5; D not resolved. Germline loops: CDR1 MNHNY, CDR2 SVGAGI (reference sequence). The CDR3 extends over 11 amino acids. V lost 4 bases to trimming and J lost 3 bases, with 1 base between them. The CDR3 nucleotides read TGTGCCAGCAGTTCCAATCAGCCCCAGCATTTT. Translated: CASSSNQPQHF.

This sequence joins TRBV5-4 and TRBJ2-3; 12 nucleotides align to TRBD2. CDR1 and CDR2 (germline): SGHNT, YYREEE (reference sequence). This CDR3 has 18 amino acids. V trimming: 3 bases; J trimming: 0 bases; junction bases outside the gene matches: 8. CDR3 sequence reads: CASSSGTSGLSSTDTQYF. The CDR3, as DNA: TGTGCCAGCAGCTCCGGGACTAGCGGGTTGTCTAGCACAGATACGCAGTATTTT.

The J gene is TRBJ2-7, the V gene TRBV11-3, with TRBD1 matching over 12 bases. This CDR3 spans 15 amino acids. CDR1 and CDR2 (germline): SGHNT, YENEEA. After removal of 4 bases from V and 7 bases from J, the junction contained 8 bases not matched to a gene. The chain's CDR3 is CASSSGTGGAGEQYF. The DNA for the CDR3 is TGTGCCAGCAGCTCCGGGACAGGGGGCGCGGGGGAGCAGTACTTC.

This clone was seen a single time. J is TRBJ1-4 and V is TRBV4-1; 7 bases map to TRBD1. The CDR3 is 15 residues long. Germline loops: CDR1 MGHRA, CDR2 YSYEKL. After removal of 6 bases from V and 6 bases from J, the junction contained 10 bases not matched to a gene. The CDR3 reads CASSSLGGTDEKLFF. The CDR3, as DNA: TGCGCCAGCAGTTCCCTAGGAGGGACAGATGAAAAACTGTTTTTT.

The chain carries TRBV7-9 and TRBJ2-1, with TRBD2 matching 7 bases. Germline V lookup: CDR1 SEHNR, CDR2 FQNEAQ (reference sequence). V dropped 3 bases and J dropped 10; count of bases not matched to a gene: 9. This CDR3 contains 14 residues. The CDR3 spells CASSLASGDWEQFF. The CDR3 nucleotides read TGTGCCAGCAGCTTGGCTAGCGGCGATTGGGAGCAGTTCTTC.

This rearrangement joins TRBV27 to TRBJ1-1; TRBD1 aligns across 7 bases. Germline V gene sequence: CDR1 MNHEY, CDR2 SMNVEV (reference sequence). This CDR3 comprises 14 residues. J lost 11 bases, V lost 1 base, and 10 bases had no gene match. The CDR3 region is CASSLWAGTEMAFF. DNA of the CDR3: TGTGCCAGCAGTTTATGGGCTGGGACAGAAATGGCTTTCTTT.